This entry describes one T cell receptor (beta chain). The sample comes from a study of blood T cell repertoires in COVID-19. CDR1 is MNHEY and CDR2 is SVGAGI in the germline V gene. The CDR3 has 13 residues. The V end lost 7 bases, the J end lost 0 bases, and 9 bases lay between the germline ends. Per the original methods: Estimated nucleated cell counts came from reference gene primer amplification. Profiling relied on immunoSEQ multiplex PCR, and the TCRdb table lists in-frame clones only, not all of them. The V and J calls and clone size were taken over from that table, and D and trimming were inferred from the DNA. Of approximately 81,000 clones in the sample, 80% to 90% were seen once.

The V and J genes are TRBV6-5 and TRBJ1-2; D gene unclear. The TCR originated in a woman between 45 and 65 years old with acute COVID-19. The sample comprised PBMCs or T cells enriched from blood (not recorded which). CDR3 in amino acids: CASKTNTNYGYTF. The CDR3 nucleotides read TGTGCCAGCAAAACTAACACTAACTATGGCTACACCTTC.